These T cell receptor beta chains were read from a single sample in a study of T-cell memory formation after mild COVID-19. Each CDR3 protein is one row after TCRdb ran MiXCR on the 5' RACE reads. This table has under 250,000 distinct CDR3 sequences, around 10% appearing once. The source material was PBMCs or a T cell subset sorted from them (not recorded which). These receptors originate from a man younger than 35 who had mild COVID-19 (a few samples of this study predate the infection). Cell type and time point are not known. CDR3s include the opening cysteine and the closing phenylalanine or tryptophan. D genes are given only for firm matches. Rows may omit the clone size; those that give it use once, few, many or a size class.

abundance: few
j_gene: TRBJ1-1
v_gene: TRBV9
d_gene: TRBD1
CDR3nt: TGTGCCAGCAGCCCGCAGGGGGTTCGGACTGAAGCTTTCTTT
CDR3aa: CASSPQGVRTEAFF

abundance: many
j_gene: TRBJ2-5
v_gene: TRBV5-1
d_gene: NA
CDR3nt: TGCGCCAGCAGCGCAGGGTGGGGTAATCAGGAGACCCAGTACTTC
CDR3aa: CASSAGWGNQETQYF

abundance: many
j_gene: TRBJ1-5
v_gene: TRBV5-1
d_gene: NA
CDR3nt: TGCGCCAGCAGCCCTAGATTCGGCCAGCCCCAGCATTTT
CDR3aa: CASSPRFGQPQHF

abundance: many
j_gene: TRBJ1-5
v_gene: TRBV7-2
d_gene: TRBD1
CDR3nt: TGTGCCAGCAGTGGGACAGGGAATCAGCCCCAGCATTTT
CDR3aa: CASSGTGNQPQHF

abundance: many
j_gene: TRBJ2-1
v_gene: TRBV5-1
d_gene: TRBD1
CDR3nt: TGCGCCAGCCAATCTGAGGGGGCTTCCTACAATGAGCAGTTCTTC
CDR3aa: CASQSEGASYNEQFF

abundance: few
j_gene: TRBJ2-3
v_gene: TRBV9
d_gene: TRBD2
CDR3nt: TGTGCCAGCAGCGTATTTAGCGGGGGGGTGACAGATACGCAGTATTTT
CDR3aa: CASSVFSGGVTDTQYF

abundance: NA
j_gene: TRBJ1-4
v_gene: TRBV19
d_gene: TRBD1
CDR3nt: TGTGCCAGTGGCGATCCGGGACAGGGCTCAAGGAGGTCCCTGTTTTTT
CDR3aa: CASGDPGQGSRRSLFF

abundance: many
j_gene: TRBJ1-2
v_gene: TRBV7-2
d_gene: TRBD1
CDR3nt: TGTGCCAGCAGCACAGGGGGCCGTACCCTTGGCTACACCTTC
CDR3aa: CASSTGGRTLGYTF

abundance: NA
j_gene: TRBJ2-7
v_gene: TRBV3-1
d_gene: TRBD1
CDR3nt: TGTGCCAGCGGAACCATCTCCGGGACAGGGGGAGTCGGCGAGCAGTACTTC
CDR3aa: CASGTISGTGGVGEQYF

abundance: few
j_gene: TRBJ2-5
v_gene: TRBV7-2
d_gene: NA
CDR3nt: TGTGCCAGCAGCCTCAGAACAGGGTGGGAGACCCAGTACTTC
CDR3aa: CASSLRTGWETQYF

abundance: NA
j_gene: TRBJ2-6
v_gene: TRBV7-9
d_gene: NA
CDR3nt: TGTGCCAGCAGAGGCCTTCAGGGGAGCTCTGGGGCCAACGTCCTGACTTTC
CDR3aa: CASRGLQGSSGANVLTF

abundance: many
j_gene: TRBJ1-2
v_gene: TRBV12-3/TRBV12-4
d_gene: NA
CDR3nt: TGTGCCAGCAGTTTCGGACAGTCTAACTATGGCTACACCTTC
CDR3aa: CASSFGQSNYGYTF

abundance: few
j_gene: TRBJ1-5
v_gene: TRBV5-6
d_gene: TRBD1
CDR3nt: TGTGCCAGCAGCTTGGGCGACAGGGGGCCGGATAAGCAGCCCCAGCATTTT
CDR3aa: CASSLGDRGPDKQPQHF

abundance: NA
j_gene: TRBJ2-1
v_gene: TRBV5-1
d_gene: TRBD2
CDR3nt: TGCGCCAGCAGGTCTAGCGGGGGGGCCCAGTCCTACAATGAGCAGTTCTTC
CDR3aa: CASRSSGGAQSYNEQFF

abundance: many
j_gene: TRBJ1-4
v_gene: TRBV20-1
d_gene: NA
CDR3nt: TGCAGTGCTAGAGATCCCAGGGTCGAAGAAAAACTGTTTTTT
CDR3aa: CSARDPRVEEKLFF

abundance: NA
j_gene: TRBJ2-3
v_gene: TRBV9
d_gene: TRBD1
CDR3nt: TGTGCCAGCAGCCGACCGGGACAGAGGACAGATACGCAGTATTTT
CDR3aa: CASSRPGQRTDTQYF

abundance: NA
j_gene: TRBJ2-3
v_gene: TRBV28
d_gene: TRBD2
CDR3nt: TGTGCCACCCAACTAGCGGGGGGTTCGACAGATACGCAGTATTTT
CDR3aa: CATQLAGGSTDTQYF

abundance: NA
j_gene: TRBJ2-1
v_gene: TRBV7-9
d_gene: NA
CDR3nt: TGTGCCAGCAGCTTAGCTGATCTGGGTGAGCAGTTCTTC
CDR3aa: CASSLADLGEQFF

abundance: NA
j_gene: TRBJ2-3
v_gene: TRBV7-2
d_gene: TRBD2
CDR3nt: TGTGCCAGCAGCCAAAAACTAGCGGGGCGTCGCACAGATACGCAGTATTTT
CDR3aa: CASSQKLAGRRTDTQYF

abundance: few
j_gene: TRBJ2-1
v_gene: TRBV27
d_gene: NA
CDR3nt: TGTGCCAGCAGTTTATCACTGGACTACCTCGGGGATGAGCAGTTCTTC
CDR3aa: CASSLSLDYLGDEQFF

abundance: NA
j_gene: TRBJ2-2
v_gene: TRBV20-1
d_gene: NA
CDR3nt: TGCAGTGCTACCCGCGGGCGGCTCGCGAACACCGGGGAGCTGTTTTTT
CDR3aa: CSATRGRLANTGELFF

abundance: NA
j_gene: TRBJ2-7
v_gene: TRBV20-1
d_gene: NA
CDR3nt: TGCAGTGCCAAAGTCGGAACCACCTACGAGCAGTACTTC
CDR3aa: CSAKVGTTYEQYF

abundance: NA
j_gene: TRBJ1-1
v_gene: TRBV12-3/TRBV12-4
d_gene: NA
CDR3nt: TGTGCCAGCAGTTTAAGTCAGTACACTGAAGCTTTCTTT
CDR3aa: CASSLSQYTEAFF

abundance: few
j_gene: TRBJ1-6
v_gene: TRBV9
d_gene: NA
CDR3nt: TGTGCCAGCAGCGTAGAAGTCAGGGGTTCCTATAATTCACCCCTCCACTTT
CDR3aa: CASSVEVRGSYNSPLHF

abundance: many
j_gene: TRBJ2-1
v_gene: TRBV5-1
d_gene: TRBD2
CDR3nt: TGCGCCAGCAGCTGGACTAGCTTGGAGCAGTTCTTC
CDR3aa: CASSWTSLEQFF

abundance: NA
j_gene: TRBJ2-2
v_gene: TRBV15
d_gene: NA
CDR3nt: TGTGCCACCAGCAGAGAAGGGGCGGGCACCGGGGAGCTGTTTTTT
CDR3aa: CATSREGAGTGELFF

abundance: few
j_gene: TRBJ1-5
v_gene: TRBV18
d_gene: TRBD1
CDR3nt: TGTGCCAGCTCAGGCCCGGGACAGGGCCCATCGTTCAATTTT
CDR3aa: CASSGPGQGPSFNF

abundance: few
j_gene: TRBJ2-7
v_gene: TRBV12-3/TRBV12-4
d_gene: NA
CDR3nt: TGTGCCAGCAGCGGCCTCTCGCGCGAGCAGTACTTC
CDR3aa: CASSGLSREQYF

abundance: NA
j_gene: TRBJ2-5
v_gene: TRBV7-2
d_gene: TRBD2
CDR3nt: TGTGCCAGCAGCCTGCGTTTAGCGGGGATAGGGGAGACCCAGTACTTC
CDR3aa: CASSLRLAGIGETQYF

abundance: many
j_gene: TRBJ1-2
v_gene: TRBV5-5
d_gene: NA
CDR3nt: TGTGCCAGCAGCTTGTCCGCAGCTGGGGGCTACACCTTC
CDR3aa: CASSLSAAGGYTF

abundance: many
j_gene: TRBJ2-3
v_gene: TRBV6-6
d_gene: TRBD2
CDR3nt: TGTGCCAGCAGTTTTGCGGGGGAGCGCACAGATACGCAGTATTTT
CDR3aa: CASSFAGERTDTQYF

abundance: NA
j_gene: TRBJ2-6
v_gene: TRBV5-5
d_gene: NA
CDR3nt: TGTGCCAGCAGCTTAACCAGAGGGGCCTCTGGGGCCAACGTCCTGACTTTC
CDR3aa: CASSLTRGASGANVLTF

abundance: many
j_gene: TRBJ2-1
v_gene: TRBV5-1
d_gene: NA
CDR3nt: TGCGCCAGCAGCTTGGGAGCCCAGCTAGGGGAGCAGTTCTTC
CDR3aa: CASSLGAQLGEQFF

abundance: few
j_gene: TRBJ1-1
v_gene: TRBV11-2
d_gene: TRBD1
CDR3nt: TGTGCCAGCAGCTTGGGAGATGGGACAGATACTCTGAACACTGAAGCTTTCTTT
CDR3aa: CASSLGDGTDTLNTEAFF

abundance: NA
j_gene: TRBJ1-3
v_gene: TRBV5-6
d_gene: NA
CDR3nt: TGTGCCAGCAGCCTGGTCGTCACCGGGGATGGAAACACCATATATTTT
CDR3aa: CASSLVVTGDGNTIYF

abundance: NA
j_gene: TRBJ2-7
v_gene: TRBV20-1
d_gene: NA
CDR3nt: TGCAGCGCGCGCGAGGGCAACCTCTACGAGCAGTACTTC
CDR3aa: CSAREGNLYEQYF

abundance: NA
j_gene: TRBJ2-1
v_gene: TRBV4-1
d_gene: TRBD1
CDR3nt: TGCGCCAGCAGCCAAAGGGGGCCCCACAATGAGCAGTTCTTC
CDR3aa: CASSQRGPHNEQFF

abundance: few
j_gene: TRBJ2-3
v_gene: TRBV4-1
d_gene: NA
CDR3nt: TGCGCCAGCAGCCAAATCGTGTTGGGTCGAGGTGCAGATACGCAGTATTTT
CDR3aa: CASSQIVLGRGADTQYF

abundance: NA
j_gene: TRBJ2-1
v_gene: TRBV11-2
d_gene: TRBD2
CDR3nt: TGTGCCAGCAACGCGGGGGGTTACAATGAGCAGTTCTTC
CDR3aa: CASNAGGYNEQFF

abundance: many
j_gene: TRBJ2-1
v_gene: TRBV4-3
d_gene: NA
CDR3nt: TGCGCCAGCTCGCCGGGGACCAGCTCCTACAATGAGCAGTTCTTC
CDR3aa: CASSPGTSSYNEQFF

abundance: NA
j_gene: TRBJ1-1
v_gene: TRBV4-2
d_gene: NA
CDR3nt: TGTGCCAGCAGCCAAGATAAGGCCTACACTGAAGCTTTCTTT
CDR3aa: CASSQDKAYTEAFF

abundance: many
j_gene: TRBJ2-6
v_gene: TRBV12-3/TRBV12-4
d_gene: NA
CDR3nt: TGTGCCAGCACCCGAGGGACATTCACCAACTCTGGGGCCAACGTCCTGACTTTC
CDR3aa: CASTRGTFTNSGANVLTF

abundance: NA
j_gene: TRBJ2-1
v_gene: TRBV15
d_gene: NA
CDR3nt: TGTGCCACCAGCAGATCCAATAGGGGGGGGAATGAGCAGTTCTTC
CDR3aa: CATSRSNRGGNEQFF

abundance: few
j_gene: TRBJ2-3
v_gene: TRBV27
d_gene: TRBD2
CDR3nt: TGTGCCAGCAGTTTGGGACTAGTCGGAGATACGCAGTATTTT
CDR3aa: CASSLGLVGDTQYF

abundance: NA
j_gene: TRBJ2-3
v_gene: TRBV20-1
d_gene: TRBD2
CDR3nt: TGCAGTGCCGCCGGGGGGCTAGCGGGGATAAAGGCAGATACGCAGTATTTT
CDR3aa: CSAAGGLAGIKADTQYF

abundance: NA
j_gene: TRBJ2-2
v_gene: TRBV2
d_gene: NA
CDR3nt: TGTGCCAGCACAGGGAAGAACACCGGGGAGCTGTTTTTT
CDR3aa: CASTGKNTGELFF

abundance: few
j_gene: TRBJ1-3
v_gene: TRBV2
d_gene: NA
CDR3nt: TGTGCCAGCAGTGGCAAGGGAACCTCTGGAAACACCATATATTTT
CDR3aa: CASSGKGTSGNTIYF

abundance: NA
j_gene: TRBJ2-5
v_gene: TRBV5-1
d_gene: NA
CDR3nt: TGCGCCAGCAGCCCGAGATGGGCGGAAGAGACCCAGTACTTC
CDR3aa: CASSPRWAEETQYF

abundance: NA
j_gene: TRBJ2-3
v_gene: TRBV6-2/TRBV6-3
d_gene: NA
CDR3nt: TGTGCCAGCAGTTACCGGGGGCTACCAACTCTCACAGATACGCAGTATTTT
CDR3aa: CASSYRGLPTLTDTQYF

abundance: NA
j_gene: TRBJ1-6
v_gene: TRBV9
d_gene: NA
CDR3nt: TGTGCCAGCAGCGTAGCTGGGGTACGGGATTCACCCCTCCACTTT
CDR3aa: CASSVAGVRDSPLHF

abundance: few
j_gene: TRBJ2-6
v_gene: TRBV4-1
d_gene: NA
CDR3nt: TGCGCCAGCAGCCCACAAGACAGCTCTGGGGCCAACGTCCTGACTTTC
CDR3aa: CASSPQDSSGANVLTF

abundance: NA
j_gene: TRBJ2-1
v_gene: TRBV5-1
d_gene: NA
CDR3nt: TGCGCCAGCAGCTTGGAGTCATCGATCCCCTACAATGAGCAGTTCTTC
CDR3aa: CASSLESSIPYNEQFF

abundance: NA
j_gene: TRBJ1-5
v_gene: TRBV18
d_gene: TRBD1
CDR3nt: TGTGCCAGCTCACTGGACAGGGGGACTAGCAATCAGCCCCAGCATTTT
CDR3aa: CASSLDRGTSNQPQHF

abundance: few
j_gene: TRBJ2-5
v_gene: TRBV7-2
d_gene: TRBD1
CDR3nt: TGTGCCAGCAGCTTAGACAGGGGGTTTGGGGAGACCCAGTACTTC
CDR3aa: CASSLDRGFGETQYF

abundance: few
j_gene: TRBJ2-3
v_gene: TRBV20-1
d_gene: NA
CDR3nt: TGCAGTGCTAGAGATGGAAGCCAAAACACAGATACGCAGTATTTT
CDR3aa: CSARDGSQNTDTQYF

abundance: few
j_gene: TRBJ1-2
v_gene: TRBV29-1
d_gene: NA
CDR3nt: TGCAGCGTTCTGCCCTACAGGGTCCCTTATGGCTACACCTTC
CDR3aa: CSVLPYRVPYGYTF

abundance: many
j_gene: TRBJ1-1
v_gene: TRBV7-2
d_gene: NA
CDR3nt: TGTGCCAGCAGCCCAGCGAGGGGCAGGTCCACTGAAGCTTTCTTT
CDR3aa: CASSPARGRSTEAFF

abundance: few
j_gene: TRBJ2-5
v_gene: TRBV29-1
d_gene: NA
CDR3nt: TGCAGCGTTCGGTTGGCCCCGGAAGAGACCCAGTACTTC
CDR3aa: CSVRLAPEETQYF

abundance: many
j_gene: TRBJ1-1
v_gene: TRBV7-2
d_gene: NA
CDR3nt: TGTGCCAGCAGCTTATCTGCGGGCACTGAAGCTTTCTTT
CDR3aa: CASSLSAGTEAFF

abundance: NA
j_gene: TRBJ2-2
v_gene: TRBV10-3
d_gene: TRBD2
CDR3nt: TGTGCCATCAGTGAGTTATCTAGCGGGTCTAACACCGGGGAGCTGTTTTTT
CDR3aa: CAISELSSGSNTGELFF